This record concerns one T cell receptor (beta chain) sequence. The protocol was immunoSEQ multiplex PCR, while the TCRdb copy is restricted to in-frame clones and leaves out a portion. The table lists about 38,000 clones, around nine tenths of them singletons. The germline V gene encodes CDR1 MNHNS and CDR2 SASEGT. The trim removed 3 bases at V and 0 bases at J, leaving 10 bases unmatched. There are 19 residues in the CDR3. This entry belongs to a study of PD-L1 blockade in urothelial cancer. Source: PBMCs, taken around atezolizumab (anti-PD-L1) treatment. The V gene is TRBV6-1, the J gene TRBJ2-5; 13 nucleotides agree with TRBD2. This receptor was obtained from a man between 60 and 75 years old with urothelial cancer. For the CDR3, the DNA is TGTGCCAGCAGTGAGGTGGGACTAGCGGGGATCTCGTACCAAGAGACCCAGTACTTC. It translates to CASSEVGLAGISYQETQYF.